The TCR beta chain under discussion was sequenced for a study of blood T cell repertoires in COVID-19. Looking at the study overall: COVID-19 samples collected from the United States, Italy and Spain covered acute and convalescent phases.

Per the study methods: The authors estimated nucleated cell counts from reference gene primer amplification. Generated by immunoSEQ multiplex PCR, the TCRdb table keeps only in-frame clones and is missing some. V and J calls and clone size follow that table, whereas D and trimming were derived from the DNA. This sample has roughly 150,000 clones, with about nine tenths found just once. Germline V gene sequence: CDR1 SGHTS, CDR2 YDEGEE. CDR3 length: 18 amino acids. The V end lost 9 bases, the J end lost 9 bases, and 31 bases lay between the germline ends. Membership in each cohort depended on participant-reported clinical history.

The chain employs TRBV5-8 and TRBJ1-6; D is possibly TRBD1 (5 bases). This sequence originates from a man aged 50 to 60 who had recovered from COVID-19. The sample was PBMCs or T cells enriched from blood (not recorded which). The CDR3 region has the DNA TGTGCCACCCGCCCCCCAGCTTATAGGAGGGTTGGGGGTTCACCCCTCCACTTT. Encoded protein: CATRPPAYRRVGGSPLHF.